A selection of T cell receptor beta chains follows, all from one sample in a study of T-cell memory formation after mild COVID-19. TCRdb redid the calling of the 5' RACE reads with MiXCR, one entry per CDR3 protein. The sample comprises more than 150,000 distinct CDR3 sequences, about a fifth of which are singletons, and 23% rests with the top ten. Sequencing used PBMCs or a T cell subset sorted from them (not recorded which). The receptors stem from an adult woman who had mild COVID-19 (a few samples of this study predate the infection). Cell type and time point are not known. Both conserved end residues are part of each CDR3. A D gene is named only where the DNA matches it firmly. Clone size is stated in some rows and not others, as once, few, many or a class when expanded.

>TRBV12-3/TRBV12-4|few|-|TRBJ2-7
TGTGCCAGCACCTTCGCTCTGGCGGCCTTTGGCGAGCAGTACTTC
CASTFALAAFGEQYF
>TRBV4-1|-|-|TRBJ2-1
TGCGCCAGCTATAGTACGAATGAGCAGTTCTTC
CASYSTNEQFF
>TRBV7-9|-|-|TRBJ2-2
TGTGCCAGCCTGGGGGGGCTCACCGGGGAGCTGTTTTTT
CASLGGLTGELFF
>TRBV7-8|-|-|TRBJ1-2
TGTGCCAGCAGCTTAAAATCGAGCTATGGCTACACCTTC
CASSLKSSYGYTF
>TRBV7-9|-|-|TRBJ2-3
TGTGCCAGCAGCTGGGAGAGCGATACGCAGTATTTT
CASSWESDTQYF
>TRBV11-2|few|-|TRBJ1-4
TGTGCCAGCAGCAATCTGGGGGATGAAGAACTGTTTTTT
CASSNLGDEELFF
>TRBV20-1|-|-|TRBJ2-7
TGCAGTGCTAGAGCGGGGTCCCAGGACTACTTCTCCTACGAGCAGTACTTC
CSARAGSQDYFSYEQYF
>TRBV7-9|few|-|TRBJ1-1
TGTGCCAGCACCGAAGTCGGGGGAGCCACTGAAGCTTTCTTT
CASTEVGGATEAFF
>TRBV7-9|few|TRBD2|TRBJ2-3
TGTGCCAGCACCATGGGGGGACTAGGCACAGATACGCAGTATTTT
CASTMGGLGTDTQYF
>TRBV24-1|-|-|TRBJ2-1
TGTGCCACCAGTGACGGCGTTGGGGAGCAGTTCTTC
CATSDGVGEQFF
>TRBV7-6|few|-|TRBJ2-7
TGTGCCAGCAGCCCCGAGGGGTTTGGCTACGAGCAGTACTTC
CASSPEGFGYEQYF
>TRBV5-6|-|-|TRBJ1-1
TGTGCCAGCAGCTTGGGGTGGCAGGGAACTTTCTTT
CASSLGWQGTFF
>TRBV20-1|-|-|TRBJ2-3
TGCAGTGCTTCGGTCGATACGCAGTATTTT
CSASVDTQYF
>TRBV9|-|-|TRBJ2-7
TGTGCCAGCAGCGTAGGGGACGGAGACGAGCAGTACTTC
CASSVGDGDEQYF
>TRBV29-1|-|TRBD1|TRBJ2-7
TGCAGCGTTGAACCTCGACAGGGGGTCTACGAGCAGTACTTC
CSVEPRQGVYEQYF
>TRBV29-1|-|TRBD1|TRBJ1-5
TGCAGCGTAGCGACAGGGCTAAATCAGCCCCAGCATTTT
CSVATGLNQPQHF
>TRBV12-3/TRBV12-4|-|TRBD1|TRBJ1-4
TGTGCCAGCAGCTTCACAGGGGGCATCAATGAAAAACTGTTTTTT
CASSFTGGINEKLFF
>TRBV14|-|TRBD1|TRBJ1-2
TGTGCCAGCAGCCTGTCCGGGACAGAATACAACTATGGCTACACCTTC
CASSLSGTEYNYGYTF
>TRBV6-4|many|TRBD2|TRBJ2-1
TGTGCCAGCAGTGACTCGCCTAGCGGAAGTTACAATGAGCAGTTCTTC
CASSDSPSGSYNEQFF
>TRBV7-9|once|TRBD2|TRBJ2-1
TGTGCCAGCAGCTTAGCAGCGGGAGATGAGCAGTTCTTC
CASSLAAGDEQFF
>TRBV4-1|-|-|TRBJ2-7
TGCGCCAGCAGCCAGGTACAGGGAGTCGGCGAGCAGTACTTC
CASSQVQGVGEQYF
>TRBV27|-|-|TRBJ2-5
TGTGCCAGCAGTTTATCGGGAAGCCAAGAGACCCAGTACTTC
CASSLSGSQETQYF
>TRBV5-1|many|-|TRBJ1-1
TGCGCCAGCACCGCGGGTGGGCGGAGCACTGAAGCTTTCTTT
CASTAGGRSTEAFF
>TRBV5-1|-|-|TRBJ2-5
TGCGCCAGCAGCTTCGGGGGGACCCAGTACTTC
CASSFGGTQYF
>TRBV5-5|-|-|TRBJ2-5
TGTGCCAGCAGCTTCACCGCTATCCAGTACTTC
CASSFTAIQYF
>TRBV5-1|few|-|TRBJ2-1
TGCGCCAGCAGCTTGCTGACCGGGGGAACCTACAATGAGCAGTTCTTC
CASSLLTGGTYNEQFF
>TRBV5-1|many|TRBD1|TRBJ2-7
TGCGCCAGCAACCTCGACAGGGCCTCCTACGAGCAGTACTTC
CASNLDRASYEQYF
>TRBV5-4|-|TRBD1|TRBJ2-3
TGTGCCAGCAGCCCCGGGACAGGGGCACTGCCAGATACGCAGTATTTT
CASSPGTGALPDTQYF
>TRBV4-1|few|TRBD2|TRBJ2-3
TGCGCCAGCAGCCAGCTGACTAGCGGGGGGGCAAGTCTTGGCACAGATACGCAGTATTTT
CASSQLTSGGASLGTDTQYF